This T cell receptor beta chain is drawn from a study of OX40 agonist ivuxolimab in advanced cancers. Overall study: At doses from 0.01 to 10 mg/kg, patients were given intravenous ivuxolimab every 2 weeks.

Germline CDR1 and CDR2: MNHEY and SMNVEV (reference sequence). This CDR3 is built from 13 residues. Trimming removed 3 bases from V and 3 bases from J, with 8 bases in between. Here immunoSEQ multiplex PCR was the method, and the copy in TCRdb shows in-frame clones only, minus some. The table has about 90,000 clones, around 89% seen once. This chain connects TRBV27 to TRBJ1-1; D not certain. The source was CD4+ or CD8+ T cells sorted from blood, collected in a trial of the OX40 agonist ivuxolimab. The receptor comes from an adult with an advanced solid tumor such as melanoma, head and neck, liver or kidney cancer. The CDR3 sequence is CASSLYKDTEAFF. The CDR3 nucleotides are TGTGCCAGCAGTTTGTATAAGGACACTGAAGCTTTCTTT.